One sample yielded the 32 T cell receptor beta chains listed below, sequenced in a study of long-term antiretroviral therapy in people with HIV. The authors ran the immunoSEQ assay, v3.0, at survey level. Repertoires were generated with immunoSEQ multiplex PCR, while TCRdb's copy carries only in-frame clones and drops some. The sample contains 15,000 to 20,000 clones, approximately 73% of which appear only once. Sequenced material: unsorted PBMCs, taken roughly 2.5 years before starting antiretroviral therapy. The receptors come from a woman in her 50s with HIV.

The rearrangement uses TRBV27 and TRBJ2-3, with 8 bases identical to TRBD2. The CDR3 runs 17 residues. Germline values: CDR1 MNHEY, CDR2 SMNVEV (reference sequence). Unmatched junction bases numbered 12, after V lost 5 bases and J lost 2 bases. The CDR3 DNA reads TGTGCCAGCAGTCTATTAGCTGCGGGGGGTTTCACAGATACGCAGTATTTT. It is translated as CASSLLAAGGFTDTQYF.

The chain couples TRBV19 to TRBJ2-1, with a tentative D call TRBD1 (5 bases). V gave up 10 bases and J gave up 6 bases, with 22 bases separating them. The V gene's germline CDR1 is LNHDA and CDR2 SQIVND (reference sequence). This CDR3 has 15 amino acids. The CDR3 is CATALWQGAINEQFF. The CDR3 DNA sequence: TGTGCCACCGCCCTGTGGCAGGGCGCAATCAATGAGCAGTTCTTC. The variable domain in full, with the rest retrieved from reference TRBV19 and TRBJ2-1, is DGGITQSPKYLFRKEGQNVTLSCEQNLNHDAMYWYRQDPGQGLRLIYYSQIVNDFQKGDIAEGYSVSREKKESFPLTVTSAQKNPTAFYLCATALWQGAINEQFFGPGTRLTVL.

The chain joins TRBV19 to TRBJ1-2, with 10 bases aligning to TRBD1. Germline values: CDR1 LNHDA, CDR2 SQIVND (reference sequence). V shed 2 bases, J shed 7 bases, and the junction held 4 bases outside the gene matches. The CDR3 has 14 amino acids. The CDR3 protein is CASSIKRTGGGYTF. CDR3 nucleotides: TGTGCCAGTAGTATAAAAAGGACAGGGGGTGGCTACACCTTC.

This clone was found a few times. The genes are TRBV5-6 and TRBJ1-2, with D possibly TRBD1 on 5 matching bases. The germline V gene encodes CDR1 SGHDT and CDR2 YYEEEE. The CDR3 is 12 amino acids. Trimming took off 3 bases at V and 4 bases at J, with 7 bases between the two ends. CDR3 in amino acids: CASSWGTYGYTF. Written as DNA, the CDR3 is TGTGCCAGCAGCTGGGGGACCTATGGCTACACCTTC.

CDR3 bases: TGCGCCAGCAGCCAAGTCGGCAGGGGGCGCCCCTCTGGGGCCAACGTCCTGACTTTC. Amino acids: CASSQVGRGRPSGANVLTF. The chain employs TRBV4-1 and TRBJ2-6; 8 bases are shared with TRBD1. From germline, CDR1 is MGHRA and CDR2 YSYEKL. The CDR3 is 19 amino acids. V gave up 1 base and J gave up 0 bases; unmatched junction bases: 8.

The chain is built from TRBV18 and TRBJ2-3; no firm D call. Germline CDR1 is KGHSH and CDR2 is LQKENI. V lost 5 bases and J 1 base, leaving 7 bases between the germline ends. The CDR3 runs 13 residues. As DNA, the CDR3 is TGTGCCAGCTCATTACTTGGCACAGATACGCAGTATTTT. Translation: CASSLLGTDTQYF.

There are a few counts of this clone. The genes are TRBV7-3 and TRBJ2-3, with D maybe TRBD2 (5 bases). The CDR3 runs to 12 residues. Deletions cut 3 bases from V and 6 bases from J, with 7 bases between. Germline-derived CDR1 and CDR2 are SGHTA and FQGTGA. CDR3 sequence: CASSFTGDTQYF. The CDR3 bases are TGTGCCAGCAGCTTTACGGGGGATACGCAGTATTTT.

This chain links TRBV30 with TRBJ1-2, with D unresolved. Trimming stripped 2 bases from V and 4 bases from J, with 17 bases between. The CDR3 has 15 residues. Looked up from germline, CDR1 is GTSNPN and CDR2 is SVGIG (reference sequence). The CDR3 sequence: CAWSSRSHFPYGYTF. As DNA, the CDR3 is TGTGCCTGGAGTTCCAGATCGCATTTTCCCTATGGCTACACCTTC. Using reference TRBV30 and TRBJ1-2 for the parts outside the CDR3, the full variable domain is SQTIHQWPATLVQPVGSPLSLECTVEGTSNPNLYWYRQAAGRGLQLLFYSVGIGQISSEVPQNLSASRPQDRQFILSSKKLLLSDSGFYLCAWSSRSHFPYGYTFGSGTRLTVV.

The rearrangement links TRBV4-1 to TRBJ2-7; TRBD2 matches 9 bases. Trimming took 1 base from V and 5 from J; bases not matched to a gene: 6. The CDR3 contains 15 residues. The germline gives CDR1 MGHRA, CDR2 YSYEKL. DNA of the CDR3: TGCGCCAGCAGCCAAGTTGCGGGGGGGCCCGACGAGCAGTACTTC. Protein product: CASSQVAGGPDEQYF.

In the case of this clone: Other nucleotide sequences in the sample specify the same CDR3. The CDR3 DNA reads as TGTGCCAGCAGTGACAGGACAGGGGGCGACTATGGCTACACCTTC. It yields the protein CASSDRTGGDYGYTF. The V call is TRBV6-1, the J call TRBJ1-2; 11 nucleotides agree with TRBD1. The CDR3 totals 15 residues. CDR1 is MNHNS, CDR2 SASEGT, per germline. Trimming took 3 bases from V and 3 from J; bases not matched to a gene: 3.

The chain combines TRBV11-2 with TRBJ1-5; 7 nucleotides match TRBD1. Germline V gives CDR1 SGHAT, CDR2 FQNNGV. The CDR3 contains 15 residues. V was clipped by 2 bases and J by 0 bases; unmatched bases: 1. The CDR3 DNA sequence: TGTGCCAGCAGCTTAAGGGGGCTTAGCAATCAGCCCCAGCATTTT. Translation gives CASSLRGLSNQPQHF.

The chain uses TRBV5-1 and TRBJ2-2, with a weak D call TRBD2 (5 bases). With 0 bases removed from V and 7 bases from J, the gap between germline ends came to 13 bases. The CDR3 length is 15 residues. Germline values: CDR1 SGHRS, CDR2 YFSETQ. CDR3: CASSLEGGTYGELFF. CDR3 nucleotide sequence: TGCGCCAGCAGCTTGGAAGGAGGCACATACGGGGAGCTGTTTTTT. The variable domain in full, completed from reference TRBV5-1 and TRBJ2-2, reads KAGVTQTPRYLIKTRGQQVTLSCSPISGHRSVSWYQQTPGQGLQFLFEYFSETQRNKGNFPGRFSGRQFSNSRSEMNVSTLELGDSALYLCASSLEGGTYGELFFGEGSRLTVL.

The chain is built from TRBV4-2 and TRBJ2-1; 8 bases match TRBD2. CDR1 is LGHNA and CDR2 is YNFKEQ in the germline V gene. This CDR3 contains 16 residues. Trimming removed 0 bases from V and 2 bases from J; junction bases left unmatched: 3. The CDR3 loop reads CASSQDGSGAYNEQFF. CDR3 nucleotides: TGTGCCAGCAGCCAAGATGGTAGCGGGGCCTACAATGAGCAGTTCTTC.

This clone appeared a few times. This sequence joins TRBV2 and TRBJ2-3, with TRBD2 identical over 10 bases. Germline CDR1 reads SNHLY; CDR2 reads FYNNEI. This CDR3 contains 15 residues. The DNA for the CDR3 is TGTGCGATTGAGGTGTTGGCTAGCGGGGGAGATACGCAGTATTTT. It is translated as CAIEVLASGGDTQYF.

This clone has a handful of counts. J is TRBJ2-7 and V is TRBV5-1; the D gene is possibly TRBD2 (5 bases). CDR3 length: 15 residues. Trimming took 0 bases from V and 7 from J, leaving 17 bases between them. Germline assignment: CDR1 SGHRS and CDR2 YFSETQ. The CDR3 loop reads CASSLGEGEGPEQYV. The CDR3 DNA sequence: TGCGCCAGCAGCTTGGGAGAGGGAGAAGGCCCGGAGCAGTACGTC.

The chain links TRBV15 to TRBJ2-3; D is possibly TRBD2 (5 bases). Germline V gene data show CDR1 as LNHNV and CDR2 as YYDKDF (reference sequence). The V and J ends lost 3 bases and 2 bases respectively, with 12 bases between them. This CDR3 is built from 15 residues. The CDR3 sequence is CATSRGRGYTDTQYF. CDR3 nucleotide sequence: TGTGCCACCAGCAGGGGGAGAGGGTACACAGATACGCAGTATTTT.

This clone has a handful of counts. Other DNA sequences in the sample encode the same CDR3. V usage is TRBV7-9 and J usage is TRBJ2-5; 7 bases fit TRBD1. The CDR3 is made up of 14 amino acids. Trimming cost V 1 base and J 3 bases; bases outside gene matches: 2. Germline assignment: CDR1 SEHNR and CDR2 FQNEAQ (reference sequence). Written as DNA, the CDR3 is TGTGCCAGCAGCTTAGAAACAGGGGAAGAGACCCAGTACTTC. Amino acid sequence: CASSLETGEETQYF.

This sequence joins TRBV25-1 and TRBJ2-7; D may match TRBD1 or TRBD2 (6 bases each). The V gene's germline CDR1 is MGHDK and CDR2 SYGVNS. With 2 bases removed from V and 5 bases from J, the gap between germline ends came to 7 bases. The CDR3 sequence is 12 residues long. DNA for the CDR3: TGTGCCAGCAGTGAAAGGGGGGACGAGCAGTACTTC. Amino acids: CASSERGDEQYF.

This clone has just one count. The chain carries TRBV11-2 and TRBJ2-2; 12 bases line up with TRBD2. V was pared by 3 bases and J by 2 bases, with 4 bases of the junction left unmatched. Germline V gene lookup returns CDR1 SGHAT and CDR2 FQNNGV. The CDR3 is 17 amino acids. The CDR3 loop reads CASSFASGGGNTGELFF. In nucleotides, the CDR3 is TGTGCCAGCAGCTTTGCTAGCGGGGGGGGAAACACCGGGGAGCTGTTTTTT.

The gene calls are TRBV27 and TRBJ1-3; D may be TRBD1 (5 bases). CDR1 is MNHEY, CDR2 SMNVEV, per germline (reference sequence). CDR3 length equals 17 residues. Trimming pared 4 bases from V and 3 bases from J, leaving 19 bases between. The CDR3 DNA reads as TGTGCCAGCAGTTCCCTTAAACTTGGGGGATTTGGAAACACCATATATTTT. This codes for CASSSLKLGGFGNTIYF.

The chain uses TRBV19 and TRBJ1-6; D gene ambiguous. The germline CDR1 and CDR2 sequences are LNHDA and SQIVND (reference sequence). The CDR3 sequence is 14 residues long. Trimming removed 7 bases at V and 7 bases at J, with 14 bases between. CDR3: CASNRGNTNSPLHF. The CDR3 bases are TGTGCCAGTAATCGCGGGAACACCAATTCACCCCTCCACTTT.

The V call is TRBV5-4, the J call TRBJ2-2; D is unresolved. Per germline, CDR1 SGHNT and CDR2 YYREEE (reference sequence). This CDR3 spans 12 amino acids. V gave up 4 bases and J gave up 1 base, with 2 bases separating them. CDR3 sequence (DNA): TGTGCCAGCAGCGGGAACACCGGGGAGCTGTTTTTT. Translating it yields CASSGNTGELFF.

CDR3 DNA sequence: TGTGCCAGCAGCTTATTACTAGCGGGGGGTCCAATACCTAGCACAGATACGCAGTATTTT. This encodes CASSLLLAGGPIPSTDTQYF. The gene calls are TRBV13 and TRBJ2-3; 12 bases are shared with TRBD2. Germline CDR1 reads PRHDT; CDR2 reads FYEKMQ (reference sequence). The CDR3 sequence is 20 residues long. The junction had 12 bases not matched to a gene; V was cut back by 2 bases and J by 0 bases.

V and J are TRBV30 and TRBJ2-7, with D maybe TRBD1 (7 bases). Per the germline V gene, CDR1 is GTSNPN and CDR2 is SVGIG (reference sequence). CDR3 size: 12 residues. This chain's CDR3 is CAWSPGGTALNV. CDR3 in DNA: TGTGCCTGGAGCCCTGGCGGGACAGCCTTGAACGTC.

V usage is TRBV20-1 and J usage is TRBJ2-7, with unresolved D. Germline CDR1 reads DFQATT; CDR2 reads SNEGSKA (reference sequence). This CDR3 contains 11 residues. V lost 5 bases, J lost 7 bases, and 12 bases lay in between. The CDR3 sequence: CSAVKDWEQYF. For the CDR3, the DNA is TGCAGTGCTGTCAAAGACTGGGAGCAGTACTTC.

The V gene is TRBV30, the J gene TRBJ2-6; D not certain. V shed 3 bases and J shed 0 bases, with 18 bases lying between them. Looked up from germline, CDR1 is GTSNPN and CDR2 is SVGIG (reference sequence). The CDR3 contains 18 residues. The CDR3 loop reads CAWRWRGMGPSGANVLTF. CDR3 nucleotide sequence: TGTGCCTGGAGATGGCGTGGTATGGGTCCCTCTGGGGCCAACGTCCTGACTTTC.

CDR3 in DNA: TGTGCCAGCAGCGGGGCCTTGATTGGTTCACCCCTCCACTTT. It is translated as CASSGALIGSPLHF. This chain connects TRBV2 to TRBJ1-6; D perhaps matches TRBD1 (5 bases). The CDR3 covers 14 residues. Germline CDR1 and CDR2: SNHLY and FYNNEI. V gave up 6 bases and J gave up 9 bases, with 15 bases separating them.

This chain joins TRBV5-1 and TRBJ1-1; 7 positions agree with TRBD1. The V and J ends lost 0 bases and 1 base, in that order; junction bases with no gene match: 6. Germline V gene sequence: CDR1 SGHRS, CDR2 YFSETQ. The CDR3 sequence is 16 residues long. The CDR3 region has the DNA TGCGCCAGCAGCTTGGCGGCAGGGGGAACGAACACTGAAGCTTTCTTT. Protein sequence: CASSLAAGGTNTEAFF.

This clone was seen more than once but under ten times. V and J are TRBV19 and TRBJ2-1, with 8 bases aligning to TRBD2. The germline gives CDR1 LNHDA, CDR2 SQIVND (reference sequence). V lost 6 bases and J lost 6; bases outside the gene matches: 4. The CDR3 contains 13 residues. The DNA of the CDR3 is TGTGCCAGTAGCCCGGGGGGGCTCAATGAGCAGTTCTTC. Protein product: CASSPGGLNEQFF.

The CDR3 reads CASSPSGRLNTEAFF. The CDR3 nucleotides are TGTGCCAGCTCACCGAGCGGACGGTTGAACACTGAAGCTTTCTTT. The chain employs TRBV18 and TRBJ1-1; D uncertain. Germline V gene sequence: CDR1 KGHSH, CDR2 LQKENI. Trimming cost V 3 bases and J 0 bases, with 11 bases left between them. The CDR3 contains 15 residues.

The chain is built from TRBV7-2 and TRBJ1-1; possibly TRBD1 for D (5 bases). The germline V gene encodes CDR1 SGHTA and CDR2 FQGNSA. The CDR3 covers 12 residues. The germline V and J ends were trimmed by 4 bases and 6 bases, with 9 bases remaining between them. The CDR3 DNA follows: TGTGCCAGCAGCTCCAGGGTCTCTGAAGCTTTCTTT. Protein: CASSSRVSEAFF.

This rearrangement joins TRBV10-3 to TRBJ2-5; 8 nucleotides align to TRBD2. The CDR3 length is 12 residues. With V trimmed by 11 bases and J by 3 bases, 5 bases remained unmatched. Germline CDR1 ENHRY, CDR2 SYGVKD. The CDR3 region has the DNA TGTGCCGCCAACGGGGGGGAAGAGACCCAGTACTTC. Translating gives CAANGGEETQYF.